What follows are 23 T cell receptor beta chains derived from one specimen sequenced in a study of T-cell reconstitution after alpha-beta-depleted transplantation in children. It was with unique molecular identifiers that the TCRbeta library was prepared. TCRdb used MiXCR to reprocess the PCR reads, holding one entry per CDR3 protein. The repertoire has 450,000 to 600,000 distinct CDR3 sequences, 10% to 13% of them found once; the top ten carry 2%. This sample comprised PBMCs, obtained before TCRalphabeta/CD19-depleted stem cell transplant. Source of these receptors: a child aged 2 to 15 with inherited bone marrow failure, due to receive a stem cell transplant.

This clonotype was seen at least ten times. V and J are TRBV11-2 and TRBJ2-7; 12 bases map to TRBD1. The germline CDR1 and CDR2 sequences are SGHAT and FQNNGV. The CDR3 length is 19 residues. With V trimmed by 4 bases and J by 2 bases, 15 bases remained unmatched. This CDR3 is CASSSPGQGAVGGAYEQYF. CDR3 bases: TGTGCCAGCAGCTCCCCGGGACAGGGGGCAGTTGGAGGGGCCTACGAGCAGTACTTC.

This clonotype was found many times. The chain combines TRBV5-6 with TRBJ2-7, with 10 bases identical to TRBD2. This CDR3 has 16 amino acids. The junction had 7 bases not matched to a gene; V was cut back by 0 bases and J by 4 bases. Per the germline V gene, CDR1 is SGHDT and CDR2 is YYEEEE. The CDR3, as DNA: TGTGCCAGCAGCTTGGTATCTGGGACTAGCGATTACGAGCAGTACTTC. It yields the protein CASSLVSGTSDYEQYF.

A few counts support this clonotype. The V call is TRBV10-3, the J call TRBJ2-7; the D gene is possibly TRBD2 (5 bases). Looked up from germline, CDR1 is ENHRY and CDR2 is SYGVKD. The CDR3 loop spans 15 amino acids. Trimming removed 3 bases at V and 0 bases at J, with 12 bases between. In nucleotides, the CDR3 is TGTGCCATCAGTGAAGGACTCTTTAGCTCCTACGAGCAGTACTTC. Translation: CAISEGLFSSYEQYF.

In this sample, this clonotype turned up many times. This chain connects TRBV27 to TRBJ2-1; 11 bases are shared with TRBD2. Germline-derived CDR1 and CDR2 are MNHEY and SMNVEV (reference sequence). The V and J ends lost 6 bases and 3 bases, in that order; junction bases with no gene match: 10. This CDR3 region has 17 residues. The CDR3 spells CASSWGASGGSYNEQFF. The CDR3 nucleotides read TGTGCCAGCAGCTGGGGTGCTAGCGGGGGGAGCTACAATGAGCAGTTCTTC.

Ten or more counts support this clonotype. This rearrangement joins TRBV12-3 or TRBV12-4 to TRBJ2-7, with D unresolved. Trimming stripped 1 base from V and 3 bases from J, with 7 bases between. This CDR3 comprises 13 residues. The CDR3 DNA reads as TGTGCCAGCAGTTTAGACCCCCTCTACGAGCAGTACTTC. Its protein is CASSLDPLYEQYF.

This clonotype came up many times. V usage is TRBV25-1 and J usage is TRBJ1-5; TRBD1 matches at 12 bases. Germline assignment: CDR1 MGHDK and CDR2 SYGVNS. The CDR3 extends over 14 amino acids. The V gene end was trimmed by 7 bases and the J gene end by 5 bases; junction bases not matched to a gene: 3. For the CDR3, the DNA is TGTGCCAGCACGGGGACAGGGGGCGATCAGCCCCAGCATTTT. Protein sequence: CASTGTGGDQPQHF.

The sample holds a few counts of this clonotype. This chain links TRBV4-3 with TRBJ2-1; 9 bases fit TRBD2. This CDR3 has 18 amino acids. V lost 0 bases to trimming and J lost 6 bases; unmatched junction nucleotides: 12. From germline, CDR1 is LGHNA and CDR2 YSLEER. CDR3 in amino acids: CASSQDNGWREGRNEQFF. For the CDR3, the DNA is TGCGCCAGCAGCCAAGATAATGGGTGGCGGGAGGGCCGCAATGAGCAGTTCTTC.

This clonotype was seen many times. J is TRBJ1-5 and V is TRBV15, with 7 bases that match TRBD1. The CDR3 sequence is 16 residues long. The junction had 8 bases not matched to a gene; V was cut back by 5 bases and J by 1 base. Germline CDR1 reads LNHNV; CDR2 reads YYDKDF (reference sequence). The CDR3 spells CATSGPGTASNQPQHF. The CDR3 nucleotides are TGTGCCACCAGCGGTCCCGGGACAGCAAGCAATCAGCCCCAGCATTTT.

This clonotype has only a few counts. V is TRBV19 and J is TRBJ2-5; TRBD2 aligns across 7 bases. Germline-derived CDR1 and CDR2 are LNHDA and SQIVND (reference sequence). The CDR3 runs 18 residues. V lost 3 bases and J lost 5; bases outside the gene matches: 18. The CDR3 sequence is CASSIGQASGIHRETQYF. The CDR3 DNA sequence: TGTGCCAGTAGTATTGGGCAGGCCAGCGGGATTCACCGGGAGACCCAGTACTTC.

This clonotype was counted at least ten times. The rearrangement joins TRBV20-1 to TRBJ2-7, with TRBD2 matching 7 bases. Germline CDR1 is DFQATT and CDR2 is SNEGSKA (reference sequence). Germline trimming cut 5 bases from V and 0 bases from J; bases unmatched to any gene: 7. This CDR3 contains 14 residues. The CDR3 here is CSAPLAAASYEQYF. DNA for the CDR3: TGCAGTGCTCCGCTAGCGGCCGCCTCCTACGAGCAGTACTTC.

This clonotype was seen at least ten times. J is TRBJ1-1 and V is TRBV3-1; TRBD1 is a possible D gene (5 bases). The V gene's germline CDR1 is LGHDT and CDR2 YNNKEL (reference sequence). CDR3 size: 15 residues. V lost 4 bases to trimming and J lost 2 bases, with 14 bases between them. This CDR3 reads CASSPSGTLNTEAFF. Written as DNA, the CDR3 is TGTGCCAGCAGCCCCTCCGGGACGTTAAACACTGAAGCTTTCTTT.

This clonotype was seen repeatedly, ten times or more. This rearrangement joins TRBV7-2 to TRBJ2-7; tentative D call: TRBD2 (6 bases). The CDR3 covers 14 residues. Trimming took off 2 bases at V and 8 bases at J, with 16 bases between the two ends. Germline V gene sequence: CDR1 SGHTA, CDR2 FQGNSA. The CDR3 sequence: CASSLNWADYQQYF. The CDR3, as DNA: TGTGCCAGCAGCTTAAACTGGGCGGACTATCAGCAGTACTTC. Full variable domain (missing parts from reference TRBV7-2 and TRBJ2-7): GAGVSQSPSNKVTEKGKDVELRCDPISGHTALYWYRQSLGQGLEFLIYFQGNSAPDKSGLPSDRFSAERTGGSVSTLTIQRTQQEDSAVYLCASSLNWADYQQYFGPGTRLTVT.

This clonotype has ten or more counts. This chain connects TRBV2 to TRBJ2-2; 7 bases fit TRBD1. V gave up 6 bases and J gave up 1 base; unmatched junction bases: 2. From germline, CDR1 is SNHLY and CDR2 FYNNEI. The CDR3 is made up of 14 amino acids. The CDR3 DNA follows: TGTGCCAGCAGGGGACAGATGAACACCGGGGAGCTGTTTTTT. Its protein is CASRGQMNTGELFF.

This clonotype has ten or more counts. CDR3 sequence (DNA): TGCAGTGCTACCCCTAGCGGGAGTTCTTACGAGCAGTACTTC. Translating it yields CSATPSGSSYEQYF. J is TRBJ2-7 and V is TRBV20-1; 10 bases are a match to TRBD2. The germline gives CDR1 DFQATT, CDR2 SNEGSKA (reference sequence). The CDR3 consists of 14 residues. After removal of 4 bases from V and 4 bases from J, the junction contained 7 bases not matched to a gene.

There are many counts of this clonotype. The chain is built from TRBV11-1 and TRBJ2-7; 11 bases align to TRBD2. V shed 1 base and J 5 bases; nucleotides not matched to a gene: 13. The CDR3 runs 18 residues. Germline V gene data show CDR1 as SGHAT and CDR2 as FQDESV (reference sequence). The CDR3 sequence: CASSLGSVAGGRIDEQYF. The DNA of the CDR3 is TGTGCCAGCAGCTTAGGCTCAGTAGCGGGAGGGCGGATCGACGAGCAGTACTTC.

Concerning this clonotype: Germline and junction disagree at one end, which may indicate a read error. The V gene is TRBV19, the J gene TRBJ2-1; no clear D gene. Germline CDR1 reads LNHDA; CDR2 reads SQIVND (reference sequence). The CDR3 has 15 amino acids. CDR3 in amino acids: CASRIYASSYDEQFF. In nucleotides, the CDR3 is TGTGCCAGTAGAATCTACGCCAGCTCCTACGATGAGCAGTTCTTC.

In its sample, this clonotype was seen many times. The chain carries TRBV5-1 and TRBJ1-5, with TRBD1 identical over 8 bases. This CDR3 has 17 residues. V lost 0 bases, J lost 3 bases, and 8 bases stayed unmatched. Germline assignment: CDR1 SGHRS and CDR2 YFSETQ. CDR3 coding DNA: TGCGCCAGCAGCTTGGGACAGGGGCCTAACCCCAATCAGCCCCAGCATTTT. This sequence encodes CASSLGQGPNPNQPQHF. The full variable domain, its missing parts supplied by reference TRBV5-1 and TRBJ1-5, is KAGVTQTPRYLIKTRGQQVTLSCSPISGHRSVSWYQQTPGQGLQFLFEYFSETQRNKGNFPGRFSGRQFSNSRSEMNVSTLELGDSALYLCASSLGQGPNPNQPQHFGDGTRLSIL.

This clonotype was observed many times. The J gene is TRBJ2-7, the V gene TRBV5-1, with D tentatively TRBD1 (6 bases). The CDR3 contains 16 residues. Looked up from germline, CDR1 is SGHRS and CDR2 is YFSETQ. The V and J ends lost 4 bases and 0 bases respectively, with 17 bases between them. DNA for the CDR3: TGCGCCAGCAGCGGGGGCTTGGACGCGAGCTCCTACGAGCAGTACTTC. Translation: CASSGGLDASSYEQYF. The variable domain in full, completed from reference TRBV5-1 and TRBJ2-7, reads KAGVTQTPRYLIKTRGQQVTLSCSPISGHRSVSWYQQTPGQGLQFLFEYFSETQRNKGNFPGRFSGRQFSNSRSEMNVSTLELGDSALYLCASSGGLDASSYEQYFGPGTRLTVT.

This clonotype was detected ten times or more. DNA of the CDR3: TGCAGTTGTACTAGCGGGAGATTGAAAGATACGCAGTATTTT. Protein: CSCTSGRLKDTQYF. This chain uses TRBV29-1 with TRBJ2-3; 11 bases match TRBD2. In germline, CDR1 is SQVTM, CDR2 ANQGSEA. The CDR3 is made up of 14 amino acids.

V is TRBV20-1 and J is TRBJ2-7; 11 positions match TRBD2. This CDR3 has 17 amino acids. Germline trimming cut 2 bases from V and 2 bases from J; bases unmatched to any gene: 11. Germline CDR1 reads DFQATT; CDR2 reads SNEGSKA (reference sequence). As DNA, the CDR3 is TGCAGTGCTAGAAAAACAACCGGGACTAGCGGTGCCTACGAGCAGTACTTC. Translated: CSARKTTGTSGAYEQYF.

This clonotype was picked up many times. The chain employs TRBV29-1 and TRBJ2-5; 7 bases match TRBD1. Germline-derived CDR1 and CDR2 are SQVTM and ANQGSEA. This CDR3 contains 14 residues. Trimming took 8 bases from V and 3 from J; bases not matched to a gene: 12. The CDR3: CSSLDRGREETQYF. DNA for the CDR3: TGCAGCTCCCTGGATAGGGGGCGCGAAGAGACCCAGTACTTC.

This clonotype came up many times. Sequence at one end of the junction differs from germline and may be a read error. The chain uses TRBV3-1 and TRBJ1-1; TRBD1 might be the D (6 bases). CDR1 is LGHDT and CDR2 is YNNKEL in the germline V gene (reference sequence). CDR3 length: 14 amino acids. The CDR3 loop reads CASSRPDRNTEAFF. In DNA, the CDR3 is TGCGCCAGCAGCCGACCGGACAGGAACACTGAAGCTTTCTTT. Drawing the rest from reference TRBV3-1 and TRBJ1-1, the complete variable domain is DTAVSQTPKYLVTQMGNDKSIKCEQNLGHDTMYWYKQDSKKFLKIMFSYNNKELIINETVPNRFSPKSPDKAHLNLHINSLELGDSAVYFCASSRPDRNTEAFFGQGTRLTVV.

This clonotype was found many times. The chain has TRBV4-3 and TRBJ2-2, with 9 bases aligning to TRBD1. Losses at the gene ends were 4 bases for V and 7 bases for J; bases not matched to a gene: 4. The germline V gene encodes CDR1 LGHNA and CDR2 YSLEER. This CDR3 contains 14 residues. Here the CDR3 reads CASSLDRGVGELFF. DNA for the CDR3: TGCGCCAGCAGCCTGGACAGGGGAGTCGGGGAGCTGTTTTTT.